Listed here are 11 T cell receptor beta chains from one sample, sequenced in a study of blood T cell repertoires in COVID-19. The assay was immunoSEQ multiplex PCR, and TCRdb's table has in-frame clones only and misses some. This sample has tens of thousands of clones, with roughly 80% found just once. Sequencing was done on a sample of peripheral blood. The receptors here all came from an elderly woman with active or convalescent COVID-19.

The sample holds a few counts of this clone. The chain combines TRBV4-3 with TRBJ2-1, with D tentatively TRBD2 (6 bases). Between the trimmed V and J ends, which lost 3 bases and 4 bases, there was a span of 13 bases. The CDR3 is made up of 15 amino acids. Per germline, CDR1 LGHNA and CDR2 YSLEER. CDR3 region: CASSHELATYNEQFF. CDR3 coding DNA: TGCGCCAGCAGCCACGAACTAGCCACTTACAATGAGCAGTTCTTC.

The genes are TRBV9 and TRBJ2-2; no reliable D call. CDR3 length: 13 amino acids. Germline V gives CDR1 SGDLS, CDR2 YYNGEE. Between the trimmed V and J ends, which lost 3 bases and 0 bases, there was a span of 3 bases. Here the CDR3 DNA reads TGTGCCAGCAGCGAGCCGAACACCGGGGAGCTGTTTTTT. It yields the protein CASSEPNTGELFF. Full variable domain (outside the CDR3, taken from reference TRBV9 and TRBJ2-2): DSGVTQTPKHLITATGQRVTLRCSPRSGDLSVYWYQQSLDQGLQFLIQYYNGEERAKGNILERFSAQQFPDLHSELNLSSLELGDSALYFCASSEPNTGELFFGEGSRLTVL.

The chain uses TRBV18 and TRBJ1-5; weak D call: TRBD1 (6 bases). V was shortened by 6 bases and J by 8 bases, with 17 bases between the two germline ends. Germline values: CDR1 KGHSH, CDR2 LQKENI. The CDR3 consists of 14 residues. The CDR3 sequence: CASSQGGGREPQHF. The CDR3 DNA is TGTGCCAGCTCTCAAGGTGGGGGCAGGGAGCCCCAGCATTTT.

The chain uses TRBV27 and TRBJ2-2, with no clear D. V lost 6 bases and J lost 5, with 16 bases in between. CDR1 MNHEY and CDR2 SMNVEV come from the germline V gene (reference sequence). The CDR3 spans 15 residues. The CDR3 DNA sequence: TGTGCCAGCAGCACCCTTTCGACATTAACCGGGGAGCTGTTTTTT. Translated, it gives CASSTLSTLTGELFF.

The chain combines TRBV21-1 with TRBJ1-1; the tabulated D call, TRBD1, remains unverified against the DNA. TRBV21-1 represents a pseudogene. This CDR3 has 16 amino acids. The CDR3 nucleotides are TGTGCCAGCAGCAAAGCCTCGACAGATATGAACACTGAAGCTTTCTTT. Amino acids: CASSKASTDMNTEAFF.

The chain links TRBV5-1 to TRBJ2-7; 8 bases are shared with TRBD2. Germline lookup yields CDR1 SGHRS and CDR2 YFSETQ. V shed 2 bases and J 4 bases; nucleotides not matched to a gene: 17. This CDR3 comprises 18 residues. The CDR3 DNA reads as TGCGCCAGCAGCTTAAACCCCCCCCTCGCGGGAGGAGATTACGAGCAGTACTTC. Residues: CASSLNPPLAGGDYEQYF.

CDR3 sequence reads: CASSPPGGHVKNIQYF. CDR3 DNA: TGTGCCAGCAGCCCTCCGGGGGGGCATGTCAAAAACATTCAGTACTTC. This chain links TRBV9 with TRBJ2-4; 8 bases agree with TRBD2. Trimming removed 4 bases from V and 3 bases from J; junction bases left unmatched: 9. The CDR3 sequence is 16 residues long. The V gene's germline CDR1 is SGDLS and CDR2 YYNGEE.

The chain carries TRBV5-3 and TRBJ1-6; weak D call: TRBD1 (5 bases). TRBV5-3 is an ORF; its function is uncertain. With 0 bases removed from V and 9 bases from J, the gap between germline ends came to 7 bases. The CDR3 totals 13 residues. The CDR3 nucleotides are TGTGCCAGAAGCTTGGGACAGACTTCACCCCTCCACTTT. Amino acid sequence: CARSLGQTSPLHF.

This clone was observed many times. The chain combines TRBV5-6 with TRBJ1-2; 8 bases are shared with TRBD1. The CDR3 loop spans 14 amino acids. The germline V gene encodes CDR1 SGHDT and CDR2 YYEEEE. The V gene end was trimmed by 5 bases and the J gene end by 4 bases; junction bases not matched to a gene: 7. The CDR3 loop is CASRMTGVLYGYTF. The CDR3 DNA is TGTGCCAGCAGAATGACAGGGGTCCTCTATGGCTACACCTTC. Complete variable domain (other parts from reference TRBV5-6 and TRBJ1-2): DAGVTQSPTHLIKTRGQQVTLRCSPKSGHDTVSWYQQALGQGPQFIFQYYEEEERQRGNFPDRFSGHQFPNYSSELNVNALLLGDSALYLCASRMTGVLYGYTFGSGTRLTVV.

The chain links TRBV10-2 to TRBJ2-7; 7 bases align to TRBD1. Germline assignment: CDR1 WSHSY and CDR2 SAAADI. This CDR3 region has 16 residues. V lost 3 bases to trimming and J lost 1 base; unmatched junction nucleotides: 9. The CDR3 region is CASSEGYRGRSYEQYF. CDR3 bases: TGCGCCAGCAGTGAAGGCTACAGGGGAAGATCCTACGAGCAGTACTTC.

The gene calls are TRBV4-1 and TRBJ2-1; TRBD2 agrees at 11 bases. The CDR3 has 16 residues. Germline V gene lookup returns CDR1 MGHRA and CDR2 YSYEKL. The V gene end was trimmed by 2 bases and the J gene end by 7 bases; junction bases not matched to a gene: 7. The CDR3 region has the DNA TGCGCCAGCAGCCAACATAGCGGGGGGGCATTAAATGAGCAGTTCTTC. Translating it yields CASSQHSGGALNEQFF.